The rows below give T cell receptor beta chains drawn from one sample of a study of T cell responses to AZD1222 COVID-19 vaccine. Assay used: immunoSEQ multiplex PCR; TCRdb lists only in-frame clones, some missing. The sample has roughly 75,000 clones; about four fifths are singletons. Here the sequenced sample was peripheral blood, taken on day 0 of AZD1222 vaccination. All receptors derive from an adult in good health. CDR3s leave out the opening cysteine and the closing phenylalanine or tryptophan. The D gene is left open where the match is weak.

v_call: TRBV4-1
d_call: TRBD2
cdr3_aa: ASSQDAAGTYNEQF

v_call: TRBV19
d_call: TRBD1
cdr3_aa: ASSQGAGTEAF

v_call: TRBV6-5
d_call: NA
cdr3_aa: ASSYWENTEAF

v_call: TRBV11-2
d_call: NA
cdr3_aa: ASSFDPGELF

v_call: TRBV25-1
d_call: TRBD1
cdr3_aa: ASSDPSGTGYEQY

v_call: TRBV12-3/TRBV12-4
d_call: NA
cdr3_aa: ASSSDYNEQF

v_call: TRBV6-5
d_call: NA
cdr3_aa: ASSYLGAGGNYGYT

v_call: TRBV27
d_call: NA
cdr3_aa: ASSLNLGGGKAF

v_call: TRBV28
d_call: NA
cdr3_aa: ASSPPFRGGGYT

v_call: TRBV28
d_call: NA
cdr3_aa: ASSGYEQY

v_call: TRBV3-1/TRBV3-2
d_call: TRBD1
cdr3_aa: ASSQGPPGQGAWGYT

v_call: TRBV19
d_call: NA
cdr3_aa: ASSLRGASGYT

v_call: TRBV2
d_call: TRBD2
cdr3_aa: ASSVMRGGNTGELF

v_call: TRBV5-5
d_call: NA
cdr3_aa: ASSLTQVSGELF

v_call: TRBV11-2
d_call: NA
cdr3_aa: ASSLEGAYEQY